This T cell receptor beta chain comes out of a study of blood T cells in healthy people across ages. Primed by a sample-barcoded 5' primer and a J-beta primer mix, a second PCR proceeded for 7 to 11 cycles. No fewer than 3 million CDR3-containing paired-end reads came from each sample. TCRdb used MiXCR to reprocess the 5' RACE reads, holding one entry per CDR3 protein. The data show roughly 800,000 distinct CDR3 sequences, 53% seen once. The V and J ends lost 1 base and 7 bases respectively, with 15 bases between them. The CDR3 runs to 15 residues. The germline V gene encodes CDR1 SGHRS and CDR2 YFSETQ. Donor samples were obtained from healthy Caucasian individuals from Russia, aged 6 to 90.

The TCR originated in a man older than 75 in good health. What was sequenced was blood. J is TRBJ2-1 and V is TRBV5-1; a possible D gene is TRBD1 (7 bases). The CDR3 protein is CASSLTGAGTNEQFF. The CDR3, as DNA: TGCGCCAGCAGCTTGACAGGGGCCGGGACTAATGAGCAGTTCTTC.